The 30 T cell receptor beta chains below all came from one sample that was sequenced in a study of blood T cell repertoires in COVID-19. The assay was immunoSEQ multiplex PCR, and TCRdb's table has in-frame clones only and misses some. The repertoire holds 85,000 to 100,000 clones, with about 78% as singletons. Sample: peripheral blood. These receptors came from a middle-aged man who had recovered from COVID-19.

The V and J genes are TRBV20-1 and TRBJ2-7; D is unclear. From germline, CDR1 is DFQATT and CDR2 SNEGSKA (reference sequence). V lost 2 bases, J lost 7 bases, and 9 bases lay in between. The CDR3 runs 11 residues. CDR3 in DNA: TGCAGTGCTAGACCCGTTGAGGAGCAGTACTTC. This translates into CSARPVEEQYF.

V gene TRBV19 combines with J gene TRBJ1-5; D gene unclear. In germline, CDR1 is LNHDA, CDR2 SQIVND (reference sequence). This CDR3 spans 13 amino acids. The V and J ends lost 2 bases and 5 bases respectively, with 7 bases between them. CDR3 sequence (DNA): TGTGCCAGTAGTATAAGGGAGTATCAGCCCCAGCATTTT. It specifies CASSIREYQPQHF.

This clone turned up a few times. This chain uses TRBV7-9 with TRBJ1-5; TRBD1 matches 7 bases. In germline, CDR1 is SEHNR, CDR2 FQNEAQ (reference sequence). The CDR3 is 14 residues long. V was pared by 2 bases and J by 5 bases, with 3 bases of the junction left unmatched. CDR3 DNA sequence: TGTGCCAGCAGCTTACTAGGACAGGATCAGCCCCAGCATTTT. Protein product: CASSLLGQDQPQHF.

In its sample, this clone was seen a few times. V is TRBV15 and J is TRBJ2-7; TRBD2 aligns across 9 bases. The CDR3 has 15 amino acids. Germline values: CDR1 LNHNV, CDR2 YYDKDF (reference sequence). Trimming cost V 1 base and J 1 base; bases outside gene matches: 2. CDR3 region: CATSRVTSGSYEQYF. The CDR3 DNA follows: TGTGCCACCAGCAGAGTTACTAGCGGGTCCTACGAGCAGTACTTC.

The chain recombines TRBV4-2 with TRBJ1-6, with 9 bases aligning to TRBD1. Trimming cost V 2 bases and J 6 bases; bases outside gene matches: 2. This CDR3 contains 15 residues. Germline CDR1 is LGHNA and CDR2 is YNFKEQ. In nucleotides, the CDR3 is TGTGCCAGCAGCCAAAGACAGGGGGGTAATTCACCCCTCCACTTT. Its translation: CASSQRQGGNSPLHF.

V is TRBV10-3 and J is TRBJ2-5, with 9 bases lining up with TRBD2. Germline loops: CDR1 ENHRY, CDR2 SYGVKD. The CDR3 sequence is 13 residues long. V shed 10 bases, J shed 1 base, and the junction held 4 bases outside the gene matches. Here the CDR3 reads CATLAGIQETQYF. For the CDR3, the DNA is TGTGCCACCCTAGCGGGGATCCAAGAGACCCAGTACTTC.

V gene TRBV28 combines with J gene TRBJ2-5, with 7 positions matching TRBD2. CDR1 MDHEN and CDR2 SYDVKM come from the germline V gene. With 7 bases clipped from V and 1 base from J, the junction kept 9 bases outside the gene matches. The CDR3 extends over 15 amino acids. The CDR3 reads CASIASGGPQETQYF. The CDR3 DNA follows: TGTGCCAGCATCGCCTCGGGAGGTCCCCAAGAGACCCAGTACTTC.

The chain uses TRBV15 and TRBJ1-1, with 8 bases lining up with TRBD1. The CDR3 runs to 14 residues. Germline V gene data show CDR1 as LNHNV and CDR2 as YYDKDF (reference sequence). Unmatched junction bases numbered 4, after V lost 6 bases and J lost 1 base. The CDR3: CATRKTGANTEAFF. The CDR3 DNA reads TGTGCCACCAGGAAGACAGGGGCGAACACTGAAGCTTTCTTT.

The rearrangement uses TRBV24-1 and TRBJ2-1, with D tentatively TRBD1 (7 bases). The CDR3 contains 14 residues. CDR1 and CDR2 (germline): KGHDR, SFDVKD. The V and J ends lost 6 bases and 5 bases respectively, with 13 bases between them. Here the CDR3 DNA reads TGTGCCACCAGTCAGGCGGGACAGCACAATGAGCAGTTCTTC. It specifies CATSQAGQHNEQFF.

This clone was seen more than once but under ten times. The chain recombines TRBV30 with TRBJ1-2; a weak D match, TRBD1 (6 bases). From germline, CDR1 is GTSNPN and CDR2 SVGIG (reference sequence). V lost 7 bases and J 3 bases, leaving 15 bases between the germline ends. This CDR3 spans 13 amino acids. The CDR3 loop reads CASRTASDYGYTF. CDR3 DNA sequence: TGTGCCTCACGGACAGCCAGCGACTATGGCTACACCTTC.

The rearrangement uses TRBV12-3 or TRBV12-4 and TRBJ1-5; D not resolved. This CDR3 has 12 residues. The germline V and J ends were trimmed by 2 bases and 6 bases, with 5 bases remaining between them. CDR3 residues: CASSLSGQPQHF. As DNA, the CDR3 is TGTGCCAGCAGTTTATCCGGTCAGCCCCAGCATTTT.

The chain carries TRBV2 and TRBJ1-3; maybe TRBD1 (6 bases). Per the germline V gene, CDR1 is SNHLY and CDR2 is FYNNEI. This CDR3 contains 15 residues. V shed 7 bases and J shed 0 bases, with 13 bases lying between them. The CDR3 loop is CASNPGHLSGNTIYF. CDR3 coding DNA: TGTGCCAGCAACCCGGGACACCTCTCTGGAAACACCATATATTTT.

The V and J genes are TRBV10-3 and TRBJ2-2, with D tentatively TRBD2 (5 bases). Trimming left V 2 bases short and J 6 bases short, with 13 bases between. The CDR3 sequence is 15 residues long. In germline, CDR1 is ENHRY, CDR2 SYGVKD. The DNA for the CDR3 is TGTGCCATCAGTGAGAATACCGGAGGCCCCGGGGAGCTGTTTTTT. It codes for CAISENTGGPGELFF.

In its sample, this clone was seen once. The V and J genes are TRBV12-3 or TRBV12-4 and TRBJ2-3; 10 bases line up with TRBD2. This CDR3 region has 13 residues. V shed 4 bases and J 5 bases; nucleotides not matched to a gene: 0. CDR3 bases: TGTGCCAGCAGTTCTAGCGGGAGAGATACGCAGTATTTT. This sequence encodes CASSSSGRDTQYF.

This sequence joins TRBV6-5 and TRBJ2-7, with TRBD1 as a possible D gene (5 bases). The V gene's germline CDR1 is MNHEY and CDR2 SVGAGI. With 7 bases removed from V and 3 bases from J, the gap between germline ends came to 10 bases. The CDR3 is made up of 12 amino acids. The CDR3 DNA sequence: TGTGCCAGCATCAAACAGGACTACGAGCAGTACTTC. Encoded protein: CASIKQDYEQYF.

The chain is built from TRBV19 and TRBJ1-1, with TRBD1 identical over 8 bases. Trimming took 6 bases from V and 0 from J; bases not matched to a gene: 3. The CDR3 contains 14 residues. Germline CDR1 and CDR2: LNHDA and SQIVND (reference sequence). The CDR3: CASSRGQMNTEAFF. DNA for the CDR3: TGTGCCAGTAGCAGGGGGCAGATGAACACTGAAGCTTTCTTT.

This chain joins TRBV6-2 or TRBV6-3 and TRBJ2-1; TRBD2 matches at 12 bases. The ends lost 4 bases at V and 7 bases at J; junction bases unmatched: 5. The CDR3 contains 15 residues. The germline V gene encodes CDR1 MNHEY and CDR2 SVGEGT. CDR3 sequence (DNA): TGTGCCAGCAGTTCTGCTAGCGGGGGGGCGAATGAGCAGTTCTTC. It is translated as CASSSASGGANEQFF.

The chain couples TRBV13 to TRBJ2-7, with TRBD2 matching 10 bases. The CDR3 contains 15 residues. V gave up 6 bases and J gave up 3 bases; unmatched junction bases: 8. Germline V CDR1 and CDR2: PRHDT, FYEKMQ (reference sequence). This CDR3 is CASSKATSGVYEQYF. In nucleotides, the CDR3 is TGTGCCAGCAGTAAAGCAACTAGCGGGGTCTACGAGCAGTACTTC.

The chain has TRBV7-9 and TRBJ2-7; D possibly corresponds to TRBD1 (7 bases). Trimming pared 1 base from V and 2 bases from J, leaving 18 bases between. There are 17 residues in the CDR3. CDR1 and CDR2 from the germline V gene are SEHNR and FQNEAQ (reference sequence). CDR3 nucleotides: TGTGCCAGCAGCTTAGGCACCCAGGGGGGAGTTCCCTACGAGCAGTACTTC. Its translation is CASSLGTQGGVPYEQYF.

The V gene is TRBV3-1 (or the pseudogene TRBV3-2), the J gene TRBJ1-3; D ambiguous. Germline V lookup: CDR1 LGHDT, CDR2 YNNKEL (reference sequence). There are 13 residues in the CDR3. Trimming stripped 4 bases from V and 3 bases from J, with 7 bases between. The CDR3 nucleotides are TGTGCCAGCAGCCGCTCGGGTGGAAACACCATATATTTT. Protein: CASSRSGGNTIYF.

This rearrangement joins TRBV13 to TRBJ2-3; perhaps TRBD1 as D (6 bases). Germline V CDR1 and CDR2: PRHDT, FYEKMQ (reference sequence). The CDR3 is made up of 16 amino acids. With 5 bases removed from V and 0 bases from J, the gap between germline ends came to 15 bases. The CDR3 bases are TGTGCCAGCAGCCAATCGGACAGCCTTAGCACAGATACGCAGTATTTT. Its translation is CASSQSDSLSTDTQYF.

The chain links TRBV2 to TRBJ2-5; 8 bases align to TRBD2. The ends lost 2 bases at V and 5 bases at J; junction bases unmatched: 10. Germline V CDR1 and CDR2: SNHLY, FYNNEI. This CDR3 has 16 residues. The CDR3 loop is CASSENSGAPGETQYF. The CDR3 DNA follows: TGTGCCAGCAGTGAAAATAGCGGGGCCCCAGGGGAGACCCAGTACTTC.

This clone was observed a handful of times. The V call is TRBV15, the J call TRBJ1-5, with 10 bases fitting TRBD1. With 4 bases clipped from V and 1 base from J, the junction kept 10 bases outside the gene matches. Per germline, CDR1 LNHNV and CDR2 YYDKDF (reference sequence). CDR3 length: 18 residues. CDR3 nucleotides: TGTGCCACCAGCAACAAGCGGGACAGGGGAGGAAGCAATCAGCCCCAGCATTTT. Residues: CATSNKRDRGGSNQPQHF. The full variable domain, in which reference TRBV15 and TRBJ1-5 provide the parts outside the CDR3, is DAMVIQNPRYQVTQFGKPVTLSCSQTLNHNVMYWYQQKSSQAPKLLFHYYDKDFNNEADTPDNFQSRRPNTSFCFLDIRSPGLGDTAMYLCATSNKRDRGGSNQPQHFGDGTRLSIL.

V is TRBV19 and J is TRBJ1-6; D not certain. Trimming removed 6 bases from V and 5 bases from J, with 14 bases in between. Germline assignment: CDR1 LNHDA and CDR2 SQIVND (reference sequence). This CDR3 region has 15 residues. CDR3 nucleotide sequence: TGTGCCAGTAGAAAAGTGACATTGAATAATTCACCCCTCCACTTT. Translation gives CASRKVTLNNSPLHF.

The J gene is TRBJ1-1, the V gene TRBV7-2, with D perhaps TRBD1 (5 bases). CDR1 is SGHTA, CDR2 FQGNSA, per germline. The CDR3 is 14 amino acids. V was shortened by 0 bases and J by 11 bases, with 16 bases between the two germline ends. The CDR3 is CASSLADTPLIAFF. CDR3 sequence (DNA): TGTGCCAGCAGCTTAGCGGACACACCCTTGATCGCTTTCTTT.

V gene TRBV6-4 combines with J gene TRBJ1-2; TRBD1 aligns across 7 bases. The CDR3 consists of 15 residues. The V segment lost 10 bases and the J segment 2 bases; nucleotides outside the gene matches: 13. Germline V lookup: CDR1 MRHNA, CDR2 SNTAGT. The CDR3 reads CATTGGDSQNYGYTF. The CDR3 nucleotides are TGTGCCACCACTGGAGGGGACAGTCAAAACTATGGCTACACCTTC.

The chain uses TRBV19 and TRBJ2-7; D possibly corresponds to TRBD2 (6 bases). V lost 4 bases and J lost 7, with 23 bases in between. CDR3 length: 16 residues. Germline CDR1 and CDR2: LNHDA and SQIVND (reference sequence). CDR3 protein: CASSTPYPGRAGEQYF. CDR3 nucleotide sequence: TGTGCCAGTAGTACCCCCTATCCGGGCAGGGCGGGGGAGCAGTACTTC.

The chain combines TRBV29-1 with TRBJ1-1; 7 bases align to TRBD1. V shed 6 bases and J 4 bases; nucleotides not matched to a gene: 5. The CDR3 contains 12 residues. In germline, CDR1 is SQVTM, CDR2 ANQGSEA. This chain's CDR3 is CSVHRGGTEAFF. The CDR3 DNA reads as TGCAGCGTCCACAGGGGCGGCACTGAAGCTTTCTTT.

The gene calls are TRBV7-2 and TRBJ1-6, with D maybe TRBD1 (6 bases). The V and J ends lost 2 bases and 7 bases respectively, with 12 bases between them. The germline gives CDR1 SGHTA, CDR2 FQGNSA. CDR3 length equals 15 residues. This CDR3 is CASSLNSRGNSPLHF. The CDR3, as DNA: TGTGCCAGCAGCTTAAATTCCAGGGGAAATTCACCCCTCCACTTT.

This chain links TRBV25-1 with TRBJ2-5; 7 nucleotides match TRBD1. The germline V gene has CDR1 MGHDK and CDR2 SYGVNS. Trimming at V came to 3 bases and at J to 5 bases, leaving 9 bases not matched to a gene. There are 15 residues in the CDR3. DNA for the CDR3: TGTGCCAGCAGTGACCCTTTAGGGGGCCGTGAGACCCAGTACTTC. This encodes CASSDPLGGRETQYF. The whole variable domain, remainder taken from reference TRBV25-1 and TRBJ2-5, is EADIYQTPRYLVIGTGKKITLECSQTMGHDKMYWYQQDPGMELHLIHYSYGVNSTEKGDLSSESTVSRIRTEHFPLTLESARPSHTSQYLCASSDPLGGRETQYFGPGTRLLVL.